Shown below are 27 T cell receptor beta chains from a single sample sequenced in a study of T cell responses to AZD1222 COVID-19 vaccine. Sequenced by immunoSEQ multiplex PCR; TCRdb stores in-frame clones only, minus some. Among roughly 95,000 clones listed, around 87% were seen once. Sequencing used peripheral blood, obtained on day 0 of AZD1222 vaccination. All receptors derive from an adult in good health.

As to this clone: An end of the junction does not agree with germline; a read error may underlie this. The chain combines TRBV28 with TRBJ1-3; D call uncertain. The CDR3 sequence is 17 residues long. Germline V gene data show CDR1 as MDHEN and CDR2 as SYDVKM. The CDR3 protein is CASSLYPRPPIGTTIYF. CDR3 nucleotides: TGTGCCAGCAGTTTATATCCCCGACCTCCGATAGGAACCACCATATATTTT.

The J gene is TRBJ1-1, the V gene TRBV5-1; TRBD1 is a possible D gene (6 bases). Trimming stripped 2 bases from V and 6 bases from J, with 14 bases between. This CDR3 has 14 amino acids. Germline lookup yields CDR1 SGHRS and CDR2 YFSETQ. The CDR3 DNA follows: TGCGCCAGCAGCTTAAATGTGTGGACAGCTGAAGCTTTCTTT. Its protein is CASSLNVWTAEAFF.

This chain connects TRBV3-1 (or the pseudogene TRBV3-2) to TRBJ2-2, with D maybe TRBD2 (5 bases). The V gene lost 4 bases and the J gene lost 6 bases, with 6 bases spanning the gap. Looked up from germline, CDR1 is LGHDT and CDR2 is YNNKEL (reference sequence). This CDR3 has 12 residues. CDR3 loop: CASSLGAGELFF. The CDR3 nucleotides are TGTGCCAGCAGCCTGGGAGCCGGGGAGCTGTTTTTT.

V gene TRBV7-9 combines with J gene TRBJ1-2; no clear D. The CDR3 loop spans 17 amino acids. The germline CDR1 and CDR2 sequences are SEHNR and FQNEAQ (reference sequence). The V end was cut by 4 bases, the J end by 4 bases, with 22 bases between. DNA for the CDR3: TGTGCCAGCAGCTCCGCAGCGGGATTGGATGGGCGCTATGGCTACACCTTC. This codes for CASSSAAGLDGRYGYTF.

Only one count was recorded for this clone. CDR3 coding DNA: TGTGCCAGCAGCCAAACCCCCATCCAGGGTGGCTATGGCTACACCTTC. The encoded protein is CASSQTPIQGGYGYTF. This chain joins TRBV5-5 and TRBJ1-2; D perhaps matches TRBD1 (5 bases). Germline V CDR1 and CDR2: SGHKS, YYEKEE (reference sequence). V shed 4 bases and J shed 4 bases, with 20 bases lying between them. CDR3 length: 16 amino acids. The variable domain in full, with the rest retrieved from reference TRBV5-5 and TRBJ1-2, is DAGVTQSPTHLIKTRGQQVTLRCSPISGHKSVSWYQQVLGQGPQFIFQYYEKEERGRGNFPDRFSARQFPNYSSELNVNALLLGDSALYLCASSQTPIQGGYGYTFGSGTRLTVV.

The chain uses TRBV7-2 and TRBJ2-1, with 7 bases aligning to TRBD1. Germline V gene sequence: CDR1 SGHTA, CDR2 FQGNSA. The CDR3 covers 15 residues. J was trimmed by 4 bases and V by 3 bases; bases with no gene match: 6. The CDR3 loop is CASSLRTGEYNEQFF. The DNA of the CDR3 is TGTGCCAGCAGCTTGCGGACAGGCGAATACAATGAGCAGTTCTTC.

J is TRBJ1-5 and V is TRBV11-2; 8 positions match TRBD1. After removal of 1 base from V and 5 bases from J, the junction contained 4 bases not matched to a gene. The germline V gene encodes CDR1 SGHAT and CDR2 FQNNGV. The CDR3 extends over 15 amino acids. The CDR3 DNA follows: TGTGCCAGCAGCTTAGCACAGGGGGGTGATCAGCCCCAGCATTTT. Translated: CASSLAQGGDQPQHF.

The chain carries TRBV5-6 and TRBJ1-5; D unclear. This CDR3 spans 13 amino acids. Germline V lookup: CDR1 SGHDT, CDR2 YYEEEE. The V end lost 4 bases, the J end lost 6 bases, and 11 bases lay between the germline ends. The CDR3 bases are TGTGCCAGCAGCGTTGGAGGTGGTCAGCCCCAGCATTTT. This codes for CASSVGGGQPQHF. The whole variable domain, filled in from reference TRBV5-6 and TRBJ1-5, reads DAGVTQSPTHLIKTRGQQVTLRCSPKSGHDTVSWYQQALGQGPQFIFQYYEEEERQRGNFPDRFSGHQFPNYSSELNVNALLLGDSALYLCASSVGGGQPQHFGDGTRLSIL.

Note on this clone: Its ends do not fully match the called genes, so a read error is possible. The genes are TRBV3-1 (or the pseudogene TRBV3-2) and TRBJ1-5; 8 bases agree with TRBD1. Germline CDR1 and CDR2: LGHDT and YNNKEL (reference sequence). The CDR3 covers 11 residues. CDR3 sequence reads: CASSRGTGLYF. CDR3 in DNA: TGTGCCAGCAGCCGCGGGACAGGCCTTTATTTT.

The CDR3 bases are TGTGCCAGCAGTTTAAGGGGGACAGGGGTTGGTGAGCAGTTCTTC. Its translation: CASSLRGTGVGEQFF. The chain links TRBV27 to TRBJ2-1, with 10 bases identical to TRBD1. Trimming at V came to 2 bases and at J to 9 bases, leaving 7 bases not matched to a gene. Germline CDR1 and CDR2: MNHEY and SMNVEV (reference sequence). The CDR3 has 15 amino acids.

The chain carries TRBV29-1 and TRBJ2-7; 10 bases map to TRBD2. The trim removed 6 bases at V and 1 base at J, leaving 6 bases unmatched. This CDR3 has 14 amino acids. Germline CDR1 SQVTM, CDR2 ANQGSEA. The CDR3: CSVAGGNGSYEQYF. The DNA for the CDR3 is TGCAGCGTAGCGGGAGGGAACGGGTCCTACGAGCAGTACTTC.

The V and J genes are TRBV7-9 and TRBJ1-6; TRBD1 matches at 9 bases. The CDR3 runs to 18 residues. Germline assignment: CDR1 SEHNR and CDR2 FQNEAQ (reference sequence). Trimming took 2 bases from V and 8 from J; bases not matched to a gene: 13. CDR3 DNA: TGTGCCAGCAGCTTAATGGGACAGGGTATTCAGGCGGATTCACCCCTCCACTTT. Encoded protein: CASSLMGQGIQADSPLHF.

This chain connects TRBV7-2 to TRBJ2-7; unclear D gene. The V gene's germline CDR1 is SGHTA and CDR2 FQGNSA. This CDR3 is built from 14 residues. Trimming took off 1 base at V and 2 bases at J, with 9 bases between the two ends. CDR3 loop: CASSLGQVTYEQYF. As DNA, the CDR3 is TGTGCCAGCAGCTTAGGGCAGGTAACCTACGAGCAGTACTTC.

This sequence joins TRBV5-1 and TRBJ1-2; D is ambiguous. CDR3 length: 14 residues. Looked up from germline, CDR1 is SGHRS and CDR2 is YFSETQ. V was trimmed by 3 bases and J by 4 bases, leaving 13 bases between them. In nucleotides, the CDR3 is TGCGCCAGCAGCTCAATATCCTTAAGCTATGGCTACACCTTC. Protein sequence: CASSSISLSYGYTF. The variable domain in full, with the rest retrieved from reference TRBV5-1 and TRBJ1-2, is KAGVTQTPRYLIKTRGQQVTLSCSPISGHRSVSWYQQTPGQGLQFLFEYFSETQRNKGNFPGRFSGRQFSNSRSEMNVSTLELGDSALYLCASSSISLSYGYTFGSGTRLTVV.

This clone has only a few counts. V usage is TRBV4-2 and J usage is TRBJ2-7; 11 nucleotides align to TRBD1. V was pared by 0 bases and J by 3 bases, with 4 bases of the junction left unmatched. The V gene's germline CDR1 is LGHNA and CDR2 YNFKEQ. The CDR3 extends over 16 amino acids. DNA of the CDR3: TGTGCCAGCAGCCAAGAGGAGGGGACAGGGGGCTACGAGCAGTACTTC. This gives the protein CASSQEEGTGGYEQYF.

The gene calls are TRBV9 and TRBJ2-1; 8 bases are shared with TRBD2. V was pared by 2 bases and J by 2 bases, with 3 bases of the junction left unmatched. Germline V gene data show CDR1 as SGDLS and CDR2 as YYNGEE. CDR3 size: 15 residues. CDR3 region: CASSVREGPYNEQFF. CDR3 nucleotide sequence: TGTGCCAGCAGCGTCCGGGAGGGCCCCTACAATGAGCAGTTCTTC.

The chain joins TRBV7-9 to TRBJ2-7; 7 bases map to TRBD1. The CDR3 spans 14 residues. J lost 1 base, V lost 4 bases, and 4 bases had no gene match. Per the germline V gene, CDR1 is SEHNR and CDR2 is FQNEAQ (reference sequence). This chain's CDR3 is CASSSQTGSYEQYF. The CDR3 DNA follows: TGTGCCAGCAGCTCCCAGACAGGGTCCTACGAGCAGTACTTC.

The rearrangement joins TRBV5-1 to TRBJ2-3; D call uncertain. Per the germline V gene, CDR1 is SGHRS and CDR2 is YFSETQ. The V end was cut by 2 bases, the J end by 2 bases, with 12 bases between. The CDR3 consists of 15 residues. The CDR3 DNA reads TGCGCCAGCAGCTTCCCCGGAGCAGTCACAGATACGCAGTATTTT. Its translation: CASSFPGAVTDTQYF.

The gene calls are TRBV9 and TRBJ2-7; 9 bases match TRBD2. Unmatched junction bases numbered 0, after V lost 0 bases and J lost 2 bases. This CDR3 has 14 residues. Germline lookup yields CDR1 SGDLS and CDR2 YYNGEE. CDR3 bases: TGTGCCAGCAGCGTAGTAGCGGGGGCCTACGAGCAGTACTTC. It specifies CASSVVAGAYEQYF. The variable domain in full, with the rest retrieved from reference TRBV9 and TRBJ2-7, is DSGVTQTPKHLITATGQRVTLRCSPRSGDLSVYWYQQSLDQGLQFLIQYYNGEERAKGNILERFSAQQFPDLHSELNLSSLELGDSALYFCASSVVAGAYEQYFGPGTRLTVT.

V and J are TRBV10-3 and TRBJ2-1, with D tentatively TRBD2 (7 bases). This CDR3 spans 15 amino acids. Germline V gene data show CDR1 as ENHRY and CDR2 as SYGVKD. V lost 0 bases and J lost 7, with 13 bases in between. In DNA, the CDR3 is TGTGCCATCAGTGAGTCAGGGGGGGAGGTGAATGAGCAGTTCTTC. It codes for CAISESGGEVNEQFF.

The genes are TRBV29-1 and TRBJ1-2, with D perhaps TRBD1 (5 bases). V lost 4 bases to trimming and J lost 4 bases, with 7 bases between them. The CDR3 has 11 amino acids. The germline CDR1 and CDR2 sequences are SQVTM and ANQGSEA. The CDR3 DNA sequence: TGCAGCGTTGCTGGGGGCTATGGCTACACCTTC. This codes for CSVAGGYGYTF.

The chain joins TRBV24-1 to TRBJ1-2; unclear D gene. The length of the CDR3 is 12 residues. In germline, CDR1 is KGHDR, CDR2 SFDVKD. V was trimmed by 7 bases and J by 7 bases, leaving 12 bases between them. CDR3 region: CATRLTPLGYTF. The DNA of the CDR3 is TGTGCCACCAGACTTACACCCCTTGGCTACACCTTC.

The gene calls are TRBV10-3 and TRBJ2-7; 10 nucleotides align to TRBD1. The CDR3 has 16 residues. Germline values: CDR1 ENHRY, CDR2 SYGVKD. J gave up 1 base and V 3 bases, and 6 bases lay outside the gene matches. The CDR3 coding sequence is TGTGCCATCAGTGACCCAGGACAGGGGGGGTCCTACGAGCAGTACTTC. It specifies CAISDPGQGGSYEQYF.

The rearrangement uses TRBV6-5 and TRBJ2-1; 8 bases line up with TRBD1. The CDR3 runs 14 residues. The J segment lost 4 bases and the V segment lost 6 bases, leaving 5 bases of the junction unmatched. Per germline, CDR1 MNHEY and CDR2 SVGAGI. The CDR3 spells CASSIGTGYNEQFF. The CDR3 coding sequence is TGTGCCAGCAGCATAGGGACAGGATACAATGAGCAGTTCTTC.

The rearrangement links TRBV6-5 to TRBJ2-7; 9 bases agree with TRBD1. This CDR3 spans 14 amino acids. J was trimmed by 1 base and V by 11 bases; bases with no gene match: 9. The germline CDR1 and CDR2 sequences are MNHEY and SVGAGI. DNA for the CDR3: TGTGCCTCCGAAGGACAGGGGCCTTCCTACGAGCAGTACTTC. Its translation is CASEGQGPSYEQYF.

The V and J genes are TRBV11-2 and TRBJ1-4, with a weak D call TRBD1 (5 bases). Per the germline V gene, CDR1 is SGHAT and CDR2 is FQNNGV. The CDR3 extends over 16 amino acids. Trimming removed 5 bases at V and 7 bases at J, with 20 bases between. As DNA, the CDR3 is TGTGCCAGCAGCCCCTATGTCGGGGCAAGAGGTGAAAAACTGTTTTTT. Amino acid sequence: CASSPYVGARGEKLFF.

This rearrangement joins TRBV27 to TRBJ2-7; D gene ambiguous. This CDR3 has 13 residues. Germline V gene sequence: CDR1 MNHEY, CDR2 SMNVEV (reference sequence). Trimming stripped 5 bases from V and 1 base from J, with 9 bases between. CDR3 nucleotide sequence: TGTGCCAGCAGTCCTTTACGGTCCTACGAGCAGTACTTC. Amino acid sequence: CASSPLRSYEQYF.